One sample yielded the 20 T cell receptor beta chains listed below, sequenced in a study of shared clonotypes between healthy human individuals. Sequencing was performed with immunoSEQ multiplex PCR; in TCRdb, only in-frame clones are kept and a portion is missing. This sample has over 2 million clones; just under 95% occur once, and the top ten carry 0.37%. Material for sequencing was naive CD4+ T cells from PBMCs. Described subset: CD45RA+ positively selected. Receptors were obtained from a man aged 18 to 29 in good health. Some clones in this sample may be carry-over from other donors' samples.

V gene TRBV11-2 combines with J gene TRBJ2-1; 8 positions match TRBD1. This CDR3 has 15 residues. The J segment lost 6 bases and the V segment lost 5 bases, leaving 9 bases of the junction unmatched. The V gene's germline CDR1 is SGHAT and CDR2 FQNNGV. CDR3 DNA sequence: TGTGCCAGCAGCCATTATCGACAGGGGACCAATGAGCAGTTCTTC. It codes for CASSHYRQGTNEQFF.

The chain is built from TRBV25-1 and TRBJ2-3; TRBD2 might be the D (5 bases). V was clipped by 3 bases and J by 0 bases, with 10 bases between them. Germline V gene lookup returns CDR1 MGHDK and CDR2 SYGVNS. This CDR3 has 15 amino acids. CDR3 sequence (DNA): TGTGCCAGCAGTGATTTCGGACTTAGCACAGATACGCAGTATTTT. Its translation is CASSDFGLSTDTQYF. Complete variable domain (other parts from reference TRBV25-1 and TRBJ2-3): EADIYQTPRYLVIGTGKKITLECSQTMGHDKMYWYQQDPGMELHLIHYSYGVNSTEKGDLSSESTVSRIRTEHFPLTLESARPSHTSQYLCASSDFGLSTDTQYFGPGTRLTVL.

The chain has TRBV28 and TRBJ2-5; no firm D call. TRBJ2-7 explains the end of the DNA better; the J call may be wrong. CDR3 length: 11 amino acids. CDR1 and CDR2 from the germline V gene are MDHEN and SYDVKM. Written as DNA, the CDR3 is TGTGCCAGCACCGGTCCCTACGAGCAGTACTTC. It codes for CASTGPYEQYF.

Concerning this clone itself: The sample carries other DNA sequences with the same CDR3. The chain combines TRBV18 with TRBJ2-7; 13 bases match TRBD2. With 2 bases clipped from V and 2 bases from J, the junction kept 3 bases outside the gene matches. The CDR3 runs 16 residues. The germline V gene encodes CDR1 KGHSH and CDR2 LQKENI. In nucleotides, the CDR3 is TGTGCCAGCTCACCAGGACTAGCGGGAGTGACCTACGAGCAGTACTTC. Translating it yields CASSPGLAGVTYEQYF.

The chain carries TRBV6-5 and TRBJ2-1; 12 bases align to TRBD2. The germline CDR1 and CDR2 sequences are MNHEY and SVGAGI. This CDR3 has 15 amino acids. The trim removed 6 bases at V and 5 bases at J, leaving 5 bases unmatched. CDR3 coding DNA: TGTGCCAGCAGGTATGGACTAGCGGGAAACAATGAGCAGTTCTTC. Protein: CASRYGLAGNNEQFF.

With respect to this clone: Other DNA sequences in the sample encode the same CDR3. The CDR3 spells CASSEGAEAFF. The CDR3 region has the DNA TGTGCCAGCAGTGAGGGGGCTGAAGCTTTCTTT. This chain joins TRBV6-1 and TRBJ1-1; D perhaps matches TRBD1 (5 bases). V lost 3 bases, J lost 6 bases, and 5 bases lay in between. From germline, CDR1 is MNHNS and CDR2 SASEGT. The CDR3 is made up of 11 amino acids.

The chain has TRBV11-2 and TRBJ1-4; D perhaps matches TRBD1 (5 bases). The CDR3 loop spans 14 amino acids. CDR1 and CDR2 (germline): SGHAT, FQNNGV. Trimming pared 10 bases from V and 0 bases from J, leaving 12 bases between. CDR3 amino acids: CATALGATNEKLFF. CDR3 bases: TGTGCCACCGCGTTAGGGGCAACTAATGAAAAACTGTTTTTT. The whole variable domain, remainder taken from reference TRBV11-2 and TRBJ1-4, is EAGVAQSPRYKIIEKRQSVAFWCNPISGHATLYWYQQILGQGPKLLIQFQNNGVVDDSQLPKDRFSAERLKGVDSTLKIQPAKLEDSAVYLCATALGATNEKLFFGSGTQLSVL.

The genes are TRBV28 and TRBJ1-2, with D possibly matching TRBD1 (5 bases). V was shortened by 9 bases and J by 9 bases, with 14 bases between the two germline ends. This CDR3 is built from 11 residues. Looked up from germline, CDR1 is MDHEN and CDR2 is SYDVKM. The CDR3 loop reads CASQGRSSYTF. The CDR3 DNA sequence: TGTGCCAGTCAGGGCCGTTCAAGCTACACCTTC.

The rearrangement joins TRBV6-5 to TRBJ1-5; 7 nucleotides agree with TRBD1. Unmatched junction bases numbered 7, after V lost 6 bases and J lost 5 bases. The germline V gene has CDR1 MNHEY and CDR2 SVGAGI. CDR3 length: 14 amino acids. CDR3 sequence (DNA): TGTGCCAGCAGGCCCACAGGGGTGGATCAGCCCCAGCATTTT. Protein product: CASRPTGVDQPQHF.

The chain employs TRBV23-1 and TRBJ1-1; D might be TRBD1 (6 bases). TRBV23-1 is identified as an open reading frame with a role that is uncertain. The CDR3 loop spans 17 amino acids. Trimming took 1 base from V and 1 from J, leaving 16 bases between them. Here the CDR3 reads CASSQWITGYGNTEAFF. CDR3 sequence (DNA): TGCGCCAGCAGTCAATGGATAACAGGGTATGGGAACACTGAAGCTTTCTTT.

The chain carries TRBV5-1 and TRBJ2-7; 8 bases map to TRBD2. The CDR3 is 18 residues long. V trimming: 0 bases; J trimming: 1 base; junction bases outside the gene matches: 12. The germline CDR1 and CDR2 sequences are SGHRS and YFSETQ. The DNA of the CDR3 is TGCGCCAGCAGCTTGGATTGGAAAGCGGGAGCAGTTTCCTACGAGCAGTACTTC. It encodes CASSLDWKAGAVSYEQYF.

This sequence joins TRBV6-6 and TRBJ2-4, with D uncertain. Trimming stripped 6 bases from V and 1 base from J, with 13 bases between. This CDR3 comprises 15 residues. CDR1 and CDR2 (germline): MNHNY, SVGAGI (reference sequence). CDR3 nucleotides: TGTGCCAGCAGACCCCGGGTATCCGCCAAAAACATTCAGTACTTC. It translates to CASRPRVSAKNIQYF.

As DNA, the CDR3 is TGCGCCAGCACCGGGACTAGCGGGGGAGAGACCCAGTACTTC. Its translation is CASTGTSGGETQYF. The chain recombines TRBV5-1 with TRBJ2-5, with TRBD2 matching over 14 bases. The J segment lost 4 bases and the V segment lost 6 bases, leaving 2 bases of the junction unmatched. The CDR3 is made up of 14 amino acids. The germline CDR1 and CDR2 sequences are SGHRS and YFSETQ. Using reference TRBV5-1 and TRBJ2-5 for the parts outside the CDR3, the full variable domain is KAGVTQTPRYLIKTRGQQVTLSCSPISGHRSVSWYQQTPGQGLQFLFEYFSETQRNKGNFPGRFSGRQFSNSRSEMNVSTLELGDSALYLCASTGTSGGETQYFGPGTRLLVL.

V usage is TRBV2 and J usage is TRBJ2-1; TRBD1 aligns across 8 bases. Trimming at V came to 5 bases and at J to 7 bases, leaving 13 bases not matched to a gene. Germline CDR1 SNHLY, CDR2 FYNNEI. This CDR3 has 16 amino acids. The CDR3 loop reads CASSWASGQVGNEQFF. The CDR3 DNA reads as TGTGCCAGCAGTTGGGCTTCGGGACAGGTGGGGAATGAGCAGTTCTTC. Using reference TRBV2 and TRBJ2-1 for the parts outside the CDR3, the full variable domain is EPEVTQTPSHQVTQMGQEVILRCVPISNHLYFYWYRQILGQKVEFLVSFYNNEISEKSEIFDDQFSVERPDGSNFTLKIRSTKLEDSAMYFCASSWASGQVGNEQFFGPGTRLTVL.

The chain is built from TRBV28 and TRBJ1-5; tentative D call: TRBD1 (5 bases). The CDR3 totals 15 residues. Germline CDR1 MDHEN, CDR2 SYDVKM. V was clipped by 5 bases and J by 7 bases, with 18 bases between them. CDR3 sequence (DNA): TGTGCCAGCAGTGCCCCCTTTGGGGCTGGACAGCCCCAGCATTTT. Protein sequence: CASSAPFGAGQPQHF.

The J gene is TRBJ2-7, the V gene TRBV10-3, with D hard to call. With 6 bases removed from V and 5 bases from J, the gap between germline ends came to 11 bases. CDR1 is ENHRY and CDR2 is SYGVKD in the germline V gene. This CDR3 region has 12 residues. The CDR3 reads CAIRAQSHEQYF. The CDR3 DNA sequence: TGTGCCATCAGGGCCCAGTCCCACGAGCAGTACTTC.

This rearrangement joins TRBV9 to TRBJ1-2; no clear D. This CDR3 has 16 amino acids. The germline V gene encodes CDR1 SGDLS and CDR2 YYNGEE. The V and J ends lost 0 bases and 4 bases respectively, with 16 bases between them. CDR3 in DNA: TGTGCCAGCAGCGTAGACCCGGACGGAGGATCCTATGGCTACACCTTC. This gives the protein CASSVDPDGGSYGYTF.

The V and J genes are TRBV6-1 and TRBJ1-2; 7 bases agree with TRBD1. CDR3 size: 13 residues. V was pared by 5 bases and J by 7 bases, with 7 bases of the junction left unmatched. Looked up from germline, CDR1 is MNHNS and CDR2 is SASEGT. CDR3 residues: CASSPSGTAGYTF. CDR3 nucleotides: TGTGCCAGCAGTCCGAGCGGGACAGCTGGCTACACCTTC.

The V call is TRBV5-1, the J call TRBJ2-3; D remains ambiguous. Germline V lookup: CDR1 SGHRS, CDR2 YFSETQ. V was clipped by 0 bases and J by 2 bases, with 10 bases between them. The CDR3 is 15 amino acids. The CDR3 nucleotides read TGCGCCAGCAGCTTGGAAGCACCGGACACAGATACGCAGTATTTT. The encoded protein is CASSLEAPDTDTQYF.

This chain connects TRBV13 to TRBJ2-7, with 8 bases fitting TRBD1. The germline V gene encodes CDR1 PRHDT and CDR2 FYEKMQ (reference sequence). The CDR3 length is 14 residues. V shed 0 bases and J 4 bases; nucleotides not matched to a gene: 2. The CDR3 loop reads CASSLGDREYEQYF. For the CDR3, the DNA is TGTGCCAGCAGCTTAGGGGACAGGGAGTACGAGCAGTACTTC.